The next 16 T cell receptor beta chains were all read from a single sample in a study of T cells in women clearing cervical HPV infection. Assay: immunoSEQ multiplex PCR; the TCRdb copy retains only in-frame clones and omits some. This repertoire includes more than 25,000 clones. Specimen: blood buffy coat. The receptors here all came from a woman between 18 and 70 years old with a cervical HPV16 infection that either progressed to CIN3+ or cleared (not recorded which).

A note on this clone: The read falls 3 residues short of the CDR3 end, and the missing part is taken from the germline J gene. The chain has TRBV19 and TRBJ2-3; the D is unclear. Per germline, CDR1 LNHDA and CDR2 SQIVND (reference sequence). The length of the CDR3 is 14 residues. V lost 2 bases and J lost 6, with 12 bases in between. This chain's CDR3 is CASSILPLVDTQYF. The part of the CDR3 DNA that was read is TGTGCCAGTAGTATACTCCCTTTAGTGGATACG.

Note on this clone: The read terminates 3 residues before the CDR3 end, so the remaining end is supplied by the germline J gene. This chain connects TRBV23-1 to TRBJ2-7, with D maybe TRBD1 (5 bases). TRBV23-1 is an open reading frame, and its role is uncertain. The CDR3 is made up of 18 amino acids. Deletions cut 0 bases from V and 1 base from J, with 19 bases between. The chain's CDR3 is CASSQSGHSHNGSYEQYF. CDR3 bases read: TGCGCCAGCAGTCAATCGGGGCACAGTCACAACGGATCCTACGAG.

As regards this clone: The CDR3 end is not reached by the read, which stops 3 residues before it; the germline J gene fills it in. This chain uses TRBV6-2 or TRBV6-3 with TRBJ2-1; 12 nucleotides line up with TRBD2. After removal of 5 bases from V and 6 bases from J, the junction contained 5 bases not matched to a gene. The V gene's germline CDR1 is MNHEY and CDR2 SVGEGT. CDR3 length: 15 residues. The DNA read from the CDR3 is TGTGCCAGCAGTCCGACTAGCGGGAGATTCAATGAG. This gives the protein CASSPTSGRFNE. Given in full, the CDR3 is CASSPTSGRFNEQFF.

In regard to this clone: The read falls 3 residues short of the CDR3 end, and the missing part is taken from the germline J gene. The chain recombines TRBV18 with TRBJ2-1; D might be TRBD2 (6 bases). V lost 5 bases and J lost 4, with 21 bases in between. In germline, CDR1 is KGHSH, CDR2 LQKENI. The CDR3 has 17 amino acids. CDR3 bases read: TGTGCCAGCTCATCCGGGGATGGGGGGAGCTTGTACAATGAG. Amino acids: CASSSGDGGSLYNE. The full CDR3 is CASSSGDGGSLYNEQFF.

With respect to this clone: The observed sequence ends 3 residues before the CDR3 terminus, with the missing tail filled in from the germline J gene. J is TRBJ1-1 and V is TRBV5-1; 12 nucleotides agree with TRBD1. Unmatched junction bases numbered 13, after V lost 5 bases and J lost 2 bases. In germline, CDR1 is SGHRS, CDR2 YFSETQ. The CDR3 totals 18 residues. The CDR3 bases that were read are TGCGCCAGCAGTTCGCGACCGGGACAGGGGGCGGGAAACACTGAA. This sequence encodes CASSSRPGQGAGNTE. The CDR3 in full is CASSSRPGQGAGNTEAFF.

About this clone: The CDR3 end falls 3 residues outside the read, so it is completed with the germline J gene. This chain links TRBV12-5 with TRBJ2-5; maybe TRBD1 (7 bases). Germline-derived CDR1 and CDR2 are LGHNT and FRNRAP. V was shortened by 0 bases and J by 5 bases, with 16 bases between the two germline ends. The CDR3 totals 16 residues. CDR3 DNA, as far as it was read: TGTGCTAGTGGTTTGGTACTGACAGGGACTCTGGAGACC. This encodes CASGLVLTGTLET. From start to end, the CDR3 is CASGLVLTGTLETQYF.

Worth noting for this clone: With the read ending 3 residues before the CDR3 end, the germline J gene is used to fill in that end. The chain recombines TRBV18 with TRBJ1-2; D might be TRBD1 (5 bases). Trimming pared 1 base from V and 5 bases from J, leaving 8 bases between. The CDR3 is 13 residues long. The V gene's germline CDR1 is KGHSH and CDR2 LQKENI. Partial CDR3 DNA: TGTGCCAGCTCACCACGGGAGGGGTATGGC. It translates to CASSPREGYG. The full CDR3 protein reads CASSPREGYGYTF.

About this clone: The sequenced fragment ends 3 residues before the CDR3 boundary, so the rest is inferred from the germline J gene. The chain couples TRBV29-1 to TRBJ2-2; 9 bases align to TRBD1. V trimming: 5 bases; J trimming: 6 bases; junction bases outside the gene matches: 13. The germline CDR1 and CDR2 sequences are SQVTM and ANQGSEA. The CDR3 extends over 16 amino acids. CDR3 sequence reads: CSVFLMDRGDAGELFF. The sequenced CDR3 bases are TGCAGCGTTTTCCTGATGGACAGGGGAGACGCCGGGGAG.

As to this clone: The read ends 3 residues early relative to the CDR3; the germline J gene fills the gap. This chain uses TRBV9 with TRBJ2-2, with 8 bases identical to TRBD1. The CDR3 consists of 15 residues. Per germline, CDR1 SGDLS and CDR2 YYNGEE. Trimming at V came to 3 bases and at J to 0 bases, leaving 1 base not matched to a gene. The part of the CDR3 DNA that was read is TGTGCCAGCAGCGGGACAGGGTCGAACACCGGGGAG. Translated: CASSGTGSNTGE. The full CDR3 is CASSGTGSNTGELFF.

CDR3 sequence: CSARAGSNEKLFF. The sequenced CDR3 bases are TGCAGTGCTAGAGCGGGTTCAAATGAAAAA. This chain connects TRBV20-1 to TRBJ1-4, with no clear D. The read is 3 residues too short to cover the CDR3 end, so that end is filled in from the germline J gene. Trimming stripped 1 base from V and 5 bases from J, with 8 bases between. Germline CDR1 DFQATT, CDR2 SNEGSKA (reference sequence). This CDR3 spans 13 amino acids.

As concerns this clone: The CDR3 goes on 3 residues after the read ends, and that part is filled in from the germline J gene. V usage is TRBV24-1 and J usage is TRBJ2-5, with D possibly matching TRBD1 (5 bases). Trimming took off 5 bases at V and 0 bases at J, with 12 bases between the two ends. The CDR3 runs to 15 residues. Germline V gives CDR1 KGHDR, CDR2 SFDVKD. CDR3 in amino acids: CATSGPDSYQETQYF. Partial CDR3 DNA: TGTGCCACCAGTGGTCCCGACAGTTACCAAGAGACC.

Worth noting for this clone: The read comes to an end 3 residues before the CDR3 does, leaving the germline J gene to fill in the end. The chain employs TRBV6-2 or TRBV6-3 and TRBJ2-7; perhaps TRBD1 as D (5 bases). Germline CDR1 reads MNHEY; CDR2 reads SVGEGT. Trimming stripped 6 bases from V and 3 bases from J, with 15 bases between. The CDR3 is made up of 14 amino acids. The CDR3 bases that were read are TGTGCCAGCAGCCCCCCCCTGGGGCGCTACGAG. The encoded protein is CASSPPLGRYE. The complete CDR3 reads CASSPPLGRYEQYF.

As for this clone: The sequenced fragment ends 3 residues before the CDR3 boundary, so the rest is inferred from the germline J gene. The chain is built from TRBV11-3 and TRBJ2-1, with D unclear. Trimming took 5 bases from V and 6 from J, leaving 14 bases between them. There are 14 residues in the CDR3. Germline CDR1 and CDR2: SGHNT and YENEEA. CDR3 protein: CASSPLGHFNEQFF. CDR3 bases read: TGTGCCAGCAGCCCCCTCGGTCACTTCAATGAG.

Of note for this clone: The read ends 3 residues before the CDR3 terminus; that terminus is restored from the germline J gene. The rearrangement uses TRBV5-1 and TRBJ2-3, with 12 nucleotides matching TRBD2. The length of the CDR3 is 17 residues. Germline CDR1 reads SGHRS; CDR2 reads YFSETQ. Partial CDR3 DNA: TGCGCCAGCAGCTTGGGACTAGCGGGAGTAACCCAAGAGACG. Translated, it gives CASSLGLAGVTQET. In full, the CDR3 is CASSLGLAGVTQETQYF.

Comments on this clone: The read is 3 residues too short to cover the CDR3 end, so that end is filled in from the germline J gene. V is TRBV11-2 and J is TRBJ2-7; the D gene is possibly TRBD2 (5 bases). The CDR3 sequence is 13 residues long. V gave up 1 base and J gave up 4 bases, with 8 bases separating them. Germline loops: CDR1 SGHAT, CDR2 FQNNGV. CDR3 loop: CASSLGRGYEQYF. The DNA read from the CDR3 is TGTGCCAGCAGCTTAGGTCGGGGATACGAG.

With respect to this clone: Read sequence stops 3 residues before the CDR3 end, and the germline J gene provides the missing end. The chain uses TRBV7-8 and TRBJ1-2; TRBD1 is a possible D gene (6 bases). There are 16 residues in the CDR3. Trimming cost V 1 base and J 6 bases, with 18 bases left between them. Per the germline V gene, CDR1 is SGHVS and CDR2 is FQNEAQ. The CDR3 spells CASSLEFRDTANGYTF. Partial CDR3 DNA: TGTGCCAGCAGCTTAGAGTTCCGGGACACTGCTAATGGC.